Listed here is a single TCR beta chain. The data originate from a study of blood T cell repertoires in COVID-19. Across the study: From the United States, Italy and Spain came samples of acute and convalescent COVID-19. PBMCs, B-cell-depleted T cells, or T cells provided the cDNA or gDNA that made up the material.

Only in-frame clones appear in the TCRdb table, and some are missing; sequencing was by immunoSEQ multiplex PCR. Here the sample spans roughly 300,000 clones, about 90% being singletons. Individuals drawn from 20 to 25 US areas were about 18 to 100 years old. In Cohort 3, a recovered donor had either two negative PCRs, clearance, or symptom resolution. CDR1 WNHNN and CDR2 SYGVQD come from the germline V gene (reference sequence). The CDR3 extends over 14 amino acids. V trimming: 3 bases; J trimming: 7 bases; junction bases outside the gene matches: 7. This clonotype originated in a woman aged 25 to 39 who had recovered from COVID-19. The chain links TRBV10-1 to TRBJ2-7; TRBD1 aligns across 9 bases. Sequenced material: PBMCs or T cells enriched from blood (not recorded which). The CDR3 DNA reads TGCGCCAGCAGTGACTTGGGACAGGGAGGTGAGCAGTACTTC. Translation gives CASSDLGQGGEQYF.